This TCR beta chain originates from a study of beta chain features in type 1 diabetes. General study points: Compared to healthy donors, patients appeared to have naive, central memory and Treg TCRB repertoires that were more alike. There was a moderate but significant shortening of TCRB CDR3s in all four CD4+ subsets of Type 1 diabetes patients.

Every isolated RNA sample was fully reverse transcribed, so sequencing captured expressed TCRB transcripts. There were several million reads on average in the naive, central memory and regulatory T cell samples. Measured with immunoSEQ multiplex PCR; TCRdb has only the in-frame clones, and not every one. The sample carries 120,000 or so clones, approximately 16% recorded once. Germline CDR1 LGHNA, CDR2 YSLEER. This CDR3 contains 16 residues. J gave up 4 bases and V 1 base, and 6 bases lay outside the gene matches. Concerning this clone: Antigen specificity is unknown.

The J gene is TRBJ2-7, the V gene TRBV4-3; 11 bases map to TRBD1. The sample taken for sequencing was central memory CD4+ T cells from blood. The TCR originated in a man aged 25 to 40 with type 1 diabetes. Written as DNA, the CDR3 is TGCGCCAGCAGCCAAGGAGAAGGGACAGGGGGTTACGAGCAGTACTTC. Translated, it gives CASSQGEGTGGYEQYF.